These 29 T cell receptor beta chains share one sample of origin, sequenced in a study of cytotoxic CD8 clonotypes in ibrutinib-treated CLL. The data were produced by immunoSEQ multiplex PCR, yet TCRdb's version contains in-frame clones alone and is incomplete. The data show 250,000 to 350,000 clones, around 69% seen once. Here the sequenced sample was PBMCs, taken at disease progression, from a patient treated with ibrutinib. The receptors shown here come from a human donor with chronic lymphocytic leukemia.

V is TRBV14 and J is TRBJ1-2; D perhaps matches TRBD1 (5 bases). The CDR3 length is 16 residues. V was clipped by 5 bases and J by 4 bases, with 20 bases between them. CDR1 is SGHDN and CDR2 is FVKESK in the germline V gene. CDR3 loop: CASSSTAPGMVYGYTF. As DNA, the CDR3 is TGTGCCAGCAGCTCAACCGCCCCAGGGATGGTCTATGGCTACACCTTC.

The V gene is TRBV13, the J gene TRBJ2-5; 11 nucleotides match TRBD2. This CDR3 is 17 amino acids long. V gave up 5 bases and J gave up 6 bases; unmatched junction bases: 14. Germline CDR1 reads PRHDT; CDR2 reads FYEKMQ (reference sequence). The CDR3 DNA reads as TGTGCCAGCAGCCGCAATACCGGGACTAGCGGATATAAGACCCAGTACTTC. Translated, it gives CASSRNTGTSGYKTQYF.

This clone was seen once. The J gene is TRBJ2-7, the V gene TRBV29-1; the D gene is possibly TRBD2 (6 bases). In germline, CDR1 is SQVTM, CDR2 ANQGSEA. The ends were cut back, 6 bases at V and 2 bases at J, with 14 bases in the middle. This CDR3 is 13 amino acids long. In DNA, the CDR3 is TGCAGCGTGACAAGCGGGTACACCTACGAGCAGTACTTC. Protein product: CSVTSGYTYEQYF.

In this sample, this clone turned up a few times. The chain carries TRBV4-3 and TRBJ2-2, with D perhaps being TRBD1 or TRBD2 (5 bases each). The CDR3 loop spans 20 amino acids. Germline CDR1 LGHNA, CDR2 YSLEER. V dropped 2 bases and J dropped 0 bases, with 22 bases sitting between them. Here the CDR3 reads CASSQLLRGRAGSNTGELFF. In nucleotides, the CDR3 is TGCGCCAGCAGCCAACTACTCCGGGGACGGGCAGGGTCGAACACCGGGGAGCTGTTTTTT.

V usage is TRBV5-6 and J usage is TRBJ1-1; the D is unclear. V lost 5 bases and J 1 base, leaving 12 bases between the germline ends. CDR1 is SGHDT and CDR2 is YYEEEE in the germline V gene. The CDR3 is 14 amino acids. The CDR3, as DNA: TGTGCCAGCAGGCGGGGTATATGGAACACTGAAGCTTTCTTT. Translation gives CASRRGIWNTEAFF. Supplemented by reference TRBV5-6 and TRBJ1-1, the full variable domain reads DAGVTQSPTHLIKTRGQQVTLRCSPKSGHDTVSWYQQALGQGPQFIFQYYEEEERQRGNFPDRFSGHQFPNYSSELNVNALLLGDSALYLCASRRGIWNTEAFFGQGTRLTVV.

The chain employs TRBV10-2 and TRBJ2-1; no definite D call. Germline CDR1 WSHSY, CDR2 SAAADI. This CDR3 has 16 amino acids. V lost 0 bases to trimming and J lost 7 bases, with 16 bases between them. The CDR3, as DNA: TGCGCCAGCAGTGAGTCTGGCGGCATGGGAAGAAATGAGCAGTTCTTC. It yields the protein CASSESGGMGRNEQFF.

The chain employs TRBV18 and TRBJ2-2; D is unresolved. V was shortened by 5 bases and J by 0 bases, with 7 bases between the two germline ends. This CDR3 comprises 14 residues. CDR1 is KGHSH, CDR2 LQKENI, per germline. The CDR3 nucleotides are TGTGCCAGCTCAGCGGCCACGAACACCGGGGAGCTGTTTTTT. This translates into CASSAATNTGELFF.

V gene TRBV28 combines with J gene TRBJ2-1, with D possibly TRBD2 on 6 matching bases. Trimming took 2 bases from V and 2 from J, leaving 7 bases between them. There are 14 residues in the CDR3. The V gene's germline CDR1 is MDHEN and CDR2 SYDVKM. The CDR3 coding sequence is TGTGCCAGCAGTTTAAGACTAGCCTACAATGAGCAGTTCTTC. Protein sequence: CASSLRLAYNEQFF. The full variable domain, in which reference TRBV28 and TRBJ2-1 provide the parts outside the CDR3, is DVKVTQSSRYLVKRTGEKVFLECVQDMDHENMFWYRQDPGLGLRLIYFSYDVKMKEKGDIPEGYSVSREKKERFSLILESASTNQTSMYLCASSLRLAYNEQFFGPGTRLTVL.

The gene calls are TRBV7-8 and TRBJ2-2; possibly TRBD2 for D (5 bases). Trimming cost V 5 bases and J 4 bases, with 20 bases left between them. This CDR3 contains 17 residues. The germline V gene encodes CDR1 SGHVS and CDR2 FQNEAQ. The CDR3 spells CASSHNPGSERTGELFF. CDR3 DNA: TGTGCCAGCAGCCATAACCCGGGGAGCGAGCGCACCGGGGAGCTGTTTTTT.

The rearrangement uses TRBV5-6 and TRBJ2-7, with 9 bases that match TRBD2. V lost 6 bases and J lost 7; bases outside the gene matches: 14. Germline loops: CDR1 SGHDT, CDR2 YYEEEE. The CDR3 is 15 residues long. This chain's CDR3 is CASTGSGSPKREQYF. The CDR3 nucleotides read TGTGCCAGCACCGGTAGCGGGAGCCCTAAGAGAGAGCAGTACTTC.

The chain uses TRBV11-3 and TRBJ2-1, with D perhaps matching TRBD1 (5 bases). The CDR3 consists of 14 residues. Germline values: CDR1 SGHNT, CDR2 YENEEA. Trimming removed 5 bases from V and 5 bases from J, with 13 bases in between. The CDR3 nucleotides read TGTGCCAGCAGCGTCAGACAGCACAACAATGAGCAGTTCTTC. It encodes CASSVRQHNNEQFF.

V is TRBV13 and J is TRBJ2-5; D tentatively fits TRBD1 or TRBD2 (6 bases each). Germline values: CDR1 PRHDT, CDR2 FYEKMQ (reference sequence). The V end lost 2 bases, the J end lost 5 bases, and 12 bases lay between the germline ends. The CDR3 length is 14 residues. CDR3 in amino acids: CASSLRQAGETQYF. CDR3 nucleotides: TGTGCCAGCAGCTTAAGACAGGCGGGGGAGACCCAGTACTTC.

The V gene is TRBV18, the J gene TRBJ2-3; the match to TRBD2 covers 12 bases. The CDR3 extends over 16 amino acids. Trimming removed 0 bases from V and 6 bases from J; junction bases left unmatched: 4. Germline V lookup: CDR1 KGHSH, CDR2 LQKENI. The CDR3 is CASSPPWTSGTDTQYF. The CDR3 bases are TGTGCCAGCTCACCACCGTGGACTAGCGGGACCGATACGCAGTATTTT.

Worth noting for this clone: Other nucleotide sequences in the sample specify the same CDR3. The chain combines TRBV27 with TRBJ2-7, with D perhaps matching TRBD1 (5 bases). This CDR3 contains 13 residues. Germline assignment: CDR1 MNHEY and CDR2 SMNVEV (reference sequence). Between the trimmed V and J ends, which lost 5 bases and 2 bases, there was a span of 10 bases. DNA for the CDR3: TGTGCCAGCAGTCTAACAGGAACCTACGAGCAGTACTTC. It is translated as CASSLTGTYEQYF.

This clone was detected a few times. The chain couples TRBV10-2 to TRBJ1-5, with a tentative D call TRBD1 (6 bases). V lost 7 bases and J lost 2, with 12 bases in between. This CDR3 has 14 amino acids. Germline CDR1 is WSHSY and CDR2 is SAAADI. CDR3 DNA: TGCGCCAGCACCCAGGGGTGGGGCAATCAGCCCCAGCATTTT. Translated: CASTQGWGNQPQHF.

J is TRBJ2-7 and V is TRBV7-6, with 8 bases identical to TRBD1. V lost 1 base and J lost 3; bases outside the gene matches: 11. Germline V gene sequence: CDR1 SGHVS, CDR2 FNYEAQ. The CDR3 sequence is 17 residues long. The CDR3 loop is CASSLGGSGQVHYEQYF. The CDR3 DNA follows: TGTGCCAGCAGCTTAGGAGGGTCGGGACAGGTCCACTACGAGCAGTACTTC.

This chain uses TRBV4-1 with TRBJ1-2; D gene uncertain. The germline V and J ends were trimmed by 1 base and 8 bases, with 11 bases remaining between them. CDR3 length: 13 amino acids. Looked up from germline, CDR1 is MGHRA and CDR2 is YSYEKL. DNA of the CDR3: TGCGCCAGCAGCCAAGTTTTTCCCACAGGCTACACCTTC. Translation gives CASSQVFPTGYTF.

This chain links TRBV4-3 with TRBJ2-5; D remains ambiguous. The CDR3 is 13 amino acids. CDR1 is LGHNA and CDR2 is YSLEER in the germline V gene. The ends were cut back, 0 bases at V and 5 bases at J, with 7 bases in the middle. The CDR3 loop reads CASSQDQLETQYF. The CDR3 nucleotides read TGCGCCAGCAGCCAAGATCAGCTGGAGACCCAGTACTTC.

Only one count was recorded for this clone. The same CDR3 can be traced to other DNA sequences in this sample. The gene calls are TRBV9 and TRBJ2-2; D gene unclear. Between the trimmed V and J ends, which lost 0 bases and 3 bases, there was a span of 3 bases. Germline V gene sequence: CDR1 SGDLS, CDR2 YYNGEE. CDR3 size: 13 residues. CDR3 residues: CASSVGDTGELFF. The CDR3 DNA reads TGTGCCAGCAGCGTAGGCGACACCGGGGAGCTGTTTTTT.

V and J are TRBV7-2 and TRBJ2-7, with 14 positions matching TRBD2. The CDR3 sequence is 15 residues long. Trimming at V came to 6 bases and at J to 5 bases, leaving 6 bases not matched to a gene. Germline V gives CDR1 SGHTA, CDR2 FQGNSA. The CDR3 loop reads CASSRTSGGIDEQYF. CDR3 DNA: TGTGCCAGCAGTCGGACTAGCGGGGGGATCGACGAGCAGTACTTC.

CDR3 in amino acids: CAISGLAQETQYF. The CDR3 DNA reads TGTGCCATCAGCGGACTAGCTCAAGAGACCCAGTACTTC. The chain recombines TRBV10-3 with TRBJ2-5, with 8 positions matching TRBD2. The length of the CDR3 is 13 residues. The germline CDR1 and CDR2 sequences are ENHRY and SYGVKD. The ends lost 6 bases at V and 2 bases at J; junction bases unmatched: 2.

The rearrangement joins TRBV5-6 to TRBJ2-1; D may be TRBD2 (7 bases). This CDR3 spans 15 amino acids. CDR1 is SGHDT, CDR2 YYEEEE, per germline. The V end was cut by 0 bases, the J end by 7 bases, with 14 bases between. The chain's CDR3 is CASSLAGGALNEQFF. In DNA form, the CDR3 reads TGTGCCAGCAGCTTGGCTGGGGGGGCTCTAAATGAGCAGTTCTTC.

The V call is TRBV5-4, the J call TRBJ2-7, with 8 bases matching TRBD2. Per the germline V gene, CDR1 is SGHNT and CDR2 is YYREEE (reference sequence). This CDR3 comprises 15 residues. J gave up 3 bases and V 5 bases, and 10 bases lay outside the gene matches. DNA of the CDR3: TGTGCCAGCAGTCACACTAGCGGCCCACTCTACGAGCAGTACTTC. Its protein is CASSHTSGPLYEQYF.

V gene TRBV19 combines with J gene TRBJ1-6; D is perhaps TRBD1 (5 bases). V was clipped by 7 bases and J by 3 bases, with 10 bases between them. This CDR3 has 14 amino acids. Germline CDR1 LNHDA, CDR2 SQIVND (reference sequence). The CDR3 region has the DNA TGTGCCAGTAAAGGGGACCTCTATAATTCACCCCTCCACTTT. Amino acids: CASKGDLYNSPLHF.

This clone came up once. The chain combines TRBV6-5 with TRBJ2-3; 7 bases are a match to TRBD2. CDR1 is MNHEY and CDR2 is SVGAGI in the germline V gene. The V and J ends lost 6 bases and 5 bases, in that order; junction bases with no gene match: 8. The CDR3 length is 14 residues. The CDR3 is CASSLIAGLDTQYF. CDR3 coding DNA: TGTGCCAGCAGCCTTATAGCGGGCCTAGATACGCAGTATTTT.

This clone has just a few counts. The chain is built from TRBV11-2 and TRBJ1-2; TRBD1 might be the D (5 bases). V shed 5 bases and J shed 7 bases, with 14 bases lying between them. CDR1 SGHAT and CDR2 FQNNGV come from the germline V gene. The CDR3 runs to 13 residues. CDR3 region: CASSRRVSGGYTF. In DNA form, the CDR3 reads TGTGCCAGCAGCCGCAGGGTATCGGGTGGCTACACCTTC.

The chain is built from TRBV14 and TRBJ2-2; 10 bases fit TRBD2. The CDR3 length is 16 residues. V was pared by 8 bases and J by 0 bases, with 6 bases of the junction left unmatched. Germline V CDR1 and CDR2: SGHDN, FVKESK. CDR3 protein: CASGSGGLSNTGELFF. DNA for the CDR3: TGTGCCAGCGGTAGCGGGGGGCTCTCGAACACCGGGGAGCTGTTTTTT.

The rearrangement links TRBV15 to TRBJ1-5; 10 bases match TRBD1. Germline V lookup: CDR1 LNHNV, CDR2 YYDKDF (reference sequence). The CDR3 consists of 16 residues. The V gene end was trimmed by 4 bases and the J gene end by 1 base; junction bases not matched to a gene: 4. Here the CDR3 reads CATSNGDRGSNQPQHF. The CDR3 DNA follows: TGTGCCACCAGCAATGGGGACAGGGGAAGCAATCAGCCCCAGCATTTT.

The chain couples TRBV15 to TRBJ2-7; D not certain. V was cut by 3 bases and J by 4 bases, with 13 bases left in between. This CDR3 contains 14 residues. Germline CDR1 is LNHNV and CDR2 is YYDKDF (reference sequence). The CDR3 sequence: CATSRTRTEYEQYF. The CDR3 DNA reads TGTGCCACCAGCAGGACCCGGACGGAGTACGAGCAGTACTTC.